The present TCR beta chain was sequenced within a study of cytomegalovirus exposure and HLA in healthy donors. The PCR employed 60 Vbeta primers together with 13 Jbeta primers. Sequencing used immunoSEQ multiplex PCR; TCRdb keeps in-frame clones, though not all of them. Among more than 90,000 clones listed, approximately 81% were seen once. Concerning this clone itself: Its antigen is not known.

CDR3 size: 14 residues. Germline CDR1 and CDR2: MNHNS and SASEGT. V was pared by 7 bases and J by 0 bases, with 0 bases of the junction left unmatched. Study-wide findings and caveats: Specificity of three CMV-associated chains for CMV antigens was verified in vitro. Immune exposure data for these donors was limited to CMV serostatus.

This sequence originates from a woman in her thirties or forties in good health and CMV-seronegative. Sequences were obtained from PBMCs. V and J are TRBV6-1 and TRBJ2-6, with 7 bases identical to TRBD1. CDR3 region: CASTGGSGANVLTF. CDR3 in DNA: TGTGCCAGCACAGGGGGCTCTGGGGCCAACGTCCTGACTTTC.